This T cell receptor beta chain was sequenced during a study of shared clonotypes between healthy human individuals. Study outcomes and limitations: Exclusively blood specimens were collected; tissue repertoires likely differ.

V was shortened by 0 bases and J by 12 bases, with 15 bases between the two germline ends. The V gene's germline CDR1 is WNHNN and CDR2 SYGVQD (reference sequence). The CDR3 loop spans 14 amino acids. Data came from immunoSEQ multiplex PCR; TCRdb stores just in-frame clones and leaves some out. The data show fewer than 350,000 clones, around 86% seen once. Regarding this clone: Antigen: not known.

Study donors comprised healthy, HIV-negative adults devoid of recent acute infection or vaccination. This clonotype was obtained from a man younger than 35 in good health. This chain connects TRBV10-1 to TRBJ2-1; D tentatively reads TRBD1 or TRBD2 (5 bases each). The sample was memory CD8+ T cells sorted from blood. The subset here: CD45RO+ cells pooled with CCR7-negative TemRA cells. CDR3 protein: CASSESYGDPRQFF. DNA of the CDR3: TGCGCCAGCAGTGAGTCTTATGGGGACCCACGGCAGTTCTTC.